This is a list of T cell receptor beta chains from one sample in a study of shared clonotypes between healthy human individuals. Generated by immunoSEQ multiplex PCR, the TCRdb table keeps only in-frame clones and is missing some. The repertoire has some 500,000 clones, 90% to 96% of them found once; the top ten carry nearly 0.065%. The sequenced material came from naive CD4+ T cells sorted from blood. These receptors came from a woman between 25 and 40 years old in good health. Each CDR3 is given with its conserved first and last residue. The D gene is left open where the match is weak. Not every row has a clone size; where given, it reads once, few, many or a size class.

clone_size j_call v_call d_call cdr3_nt cdr3_aa
- TRBJ1-5 TRBV14 TRBD1 TGTGCCAGCAGCCAGGTAGGAGGTAGGGGACAGTACAATCAGCCCCAGCATTTT CASSQVGGRGQYNQPQHF
- TRBJ2-1 TRBV19 - TGTGCCAGTAGTATCAACAGAAGGAATGAGCAGTTCTTC CASSINRRNEQFF
- TRBJ2-7 TRBV4-1 - TGCGCCAGCAGCCAACATAGGACAGAGAGCTCCTACGAGCAGTACTTC CASSQHRTESSYEQYF
few TRBJ2-2 TRBV2 - TGTGCCAGCAGTGGACAAGGGACACATAATACCGGGGAGCTGTTTTTT CASSGQGTHNTGELFF
- TRBJ2-2 TRBV5-1 TRBD2 TGCGCCAGCAGCTTGACTAGCGGCTACACCGGGGAGCTGTTTTTT CASSLTSGYTGELFF
- TRBJ2-1 TRBV4-1 TRBD2 TGCGCCAGCAGCCAAGAGGGGGGAGACAGCGGGAGTTTCTACAATGAGCAGTTCTTC CASSQEGGDSGSFYNEQFF
- TRBJ2-3 TRBV5-1 - TGCGCCAGCAGTAACAGACCAGGTCGGGGGACAGATACGCAGTATTTT CASSNRPGRGTDTQYF
- TRBJ2-7 TRBV21-1 - TGTGCCAGCAGCGCCAGAAGACAGGGAAACTCTCCTACGAGTGTCTTCGAGCAGTACTTC CASSARRQGNSPTSVFEQYF
- TRBJ1-4 TRBV6-6 TRBD1 TGTGCCAGCAGTTACTCGACAGGGACTAATGAAAAACTGTTTTTT CASSYSTGTNEKLFF
- TRBJ1-5 TRBV5-5 - TGTGCCAGCAGCCCAAGGGAGGATCAGCCCCAGCATTTT CASSPREDQPQHF
- TRBJ1-1 TRBV29-1 TRBD1 TGCAGCGTTGATACAGGGGGAGGCACTGAAGCTTTCTTT CSVDTGGGTEAFF
- TRBJ2-5 TRBV7-9 - TGTGCCAGCAGCCGCACTACAGGGAGTGGAGAGACCCAGTACTTC CASSRTTGSGETQYF
- TRBJ2-2 TRBV29-1 - TGCAGCGCCGGATGGACTCAGAACACCGGGGAGCTGTTTTTT CSAGWTQNTGELFF
- TRBJ2-4 TRBV27 - TGTGCCAGCAGTTTAGGTAGGGAACCAAACATTCAGTACTTC CASSLGREPNIQYF
- TRBJ2-3 TRBV19 - TGTGCCAGTAGCGCGAGGGCAGATACGCAGTATTTT CASSARADTQYF
- TRBJ2-1 TRBV9 - TGTGCCAGCAGCGTAGGGGTAAGGCCCTACAATGAGCAGTTCTTC CASSVGVRPYNEQFF
- TRBJ1-1 TRBV7-8 - TGTGCCAGCAGCCCTCGGGTGAACACTGAAGCTTTCTTT CASSPRVNTEAFF
- TRBJ2-5 TRBV28 - TGTGCCAGCAGGGGCCGGCGTACCCAGTACTTC CASRGRRTQYF
- TRBJ2-1 TRBV5-1 TRBD2 TGCGCCAGCAGCTCCGGGACTAGCGGGGTATACAATGAGCAGTTCTTC CASSSGTSGVYNEQFF
- TRBJ1-5 TRBV28 - TGTGCCAGCAGTTTATATTTGGCACCGGATAGTCAGCCCCAGCATTTT CASSLYLAPDSQPQHF
- TRBJ1-3 TRBV6-1 - TGTGCCAGCAAGGGGACTCGATATAGAAACACCATATATTTT CASKGTRYRNTIYF
once TRBJ2-7 TRBV5-1 TRBD1 TGCGCCAGCAGCTTGGAACAGGGGTTCTACGAGCAGTACTTC CASSLEQGFYEQYF
- TRBJ2-7 TRBV29-1 - TGCAGCGTTGAAGACATCTCCTACGAGCAGTACTTC CSVEDISYEQYF
- TRBJ2-7 TRBV6-6 - TGTGCCAGCAGGGGGGAGATCACTTACGAGCAGTACTTC CASRGEITYEQYF
- TRBJ2-4 TRBV6-5 - TGTGCCAGCAGTTACTCAGCAGGGACAACCAAAAACATTCAGTACTTC CASSYSAGTTKNIQYF
- TRBJ2-7 TRBV4-1 - TGCGCCAGCAGCCAAGAGTGGCGGAGCTACGAGCAGTACTTC CASSQEWRSYEQYF
- TRBJ2-1 TRBV19 - TGTGCCAGTAGTAAAGGCCCTGACCTCTACAATGAGCAGTTCTTC CASSKGPDLYNEQFF
- TRBJ1-1 TRBV5-4 - TGTGCCAGCAGCTTATTTGGTATGAACACTGAAGCTTTCTTT CASSLFGMNTEAFF
- TRBJ1-2 TRBV18 - TGTGCCAGCTCACCTCCTGGCAGGTGGACCTATGGCTACACCTTC CASSPPGRWTYGYTF
- TRBJ2-7 TRBV7-9 - TGTGCCAGCAGCTTAGGATTCCACGAGCAGTACTTC CASSLGFHEQYF
- TRBJ2-7 TRBV11-2 - TGTGCCAGCAGCTTGGGGACGGGGCCCTACGAGCAGTACTTC CASSLGTGPYEQYF
- TRBJ1-3 TRBV14 - TGTGCCAGCAGCCAAGGAGCGTGGGGAAACACCATATATTTT CASSQGAWGNTIYF
- TRBJ2-2 TRBV18 TRBD2 TGTGCCAGCGCTGTTGCGGGGGTGATCGGGGAGCTGTTTTTT CASAVAGVIGELFF
- TRBJ2-5 TRBV2 - TGTGCCAGCAGTGGGGTCAAGATGGGAGAGACCCAGTACTTC CASSGVKMGETQYF
- TRBJ2-7 TRBV5-1 - TGCGCCAGCAGCCCGGGTGATTCCTACGAGCAGTACTTC CASSPGDSYEQYF
- TRBJ1-3 TRBV29-1 TRBD1 TGCAGCGTTGCCGGCAGGGGGAGAGGAAACACCATATATTTT CSVAGRGRGNTIYF
once TRBJ2-7 TRBV27 - TGTGCCAGCAGTTCCCACTACTCAAACCGGGGGGAGCAGTACTTC CASSSHYSNRGEQYF
- TRBJ1-4 TRBV2 TRBD1 TGTGCCAGCACGGAGGGACAGCTTAATGAAAAACTGTTTTTT CASTEGQLNEKLFF
- TRBJ2-3 TRBV6-5 TRBD2 TGTGCCAGCACAGGCGGGAGAGGTGATACGCAGTATTTT CASTGGRGDTQYF
- TRBJ2-7 TRBV7-2 TRBD1 TGTGCCAGCAGAACTCGGGACAGGTCCTACGAGCAGTACTTC CASRTRDRSYEQYF
- TRBJ1-1 TRBV5-1 - TGCGCCAGCAGCTTGGGGGACTTGATTCCGAGCACTGAAGCTTTCTTT CASSLGDLIPSTEAFF
- TRBJ2-7 TRBV29-1 TRBD1 TGCAGCGTTGTTTCTGGGACAGGGATCAACGAGCAGTACTTC CSVVSGTGINEQYF
- TRBJ1-4 TRBV4-1 - TGCGCCAGCAGCCAAGATATCGGGCCATTAACTAATGAAAAACTGTTTTTT CASSQDIGPLTNEKLFF
- TRBJ1-4 TRBV28 TRBD1 TGTGCCAGCAGTCCCGGGACAGGGGCAACTAATGAAAAACTGTTTTTT CASSPGTGATNEKLFF
- TRBJ1-5 TRBV27 - TGTGCCAGCAGTTGGGAATGGGATCAGCCCCAGCATTTT CASSWEWDQPQHF
- TRBJ1-3 TRBV19 - TGTGCCTCAGGCCCCTCTGGAAACACCATATATTTT CASGPSGNTIYF